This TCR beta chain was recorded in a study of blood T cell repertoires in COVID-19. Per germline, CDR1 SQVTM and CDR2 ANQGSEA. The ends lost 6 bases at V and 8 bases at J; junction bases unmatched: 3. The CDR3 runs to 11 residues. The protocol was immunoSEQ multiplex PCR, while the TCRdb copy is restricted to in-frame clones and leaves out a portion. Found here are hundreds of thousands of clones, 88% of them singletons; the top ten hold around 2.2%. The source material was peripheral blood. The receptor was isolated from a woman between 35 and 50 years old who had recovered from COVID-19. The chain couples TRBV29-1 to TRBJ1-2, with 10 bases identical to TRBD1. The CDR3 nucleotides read TGCAGCGTGGGGACAGGGGCGGGCTACACCTTC. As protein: CSVGTGAGYTF.